Following are 24 T cell receptor beta chains from one sample sequenced in a study of blood T cell repertoires in COVID-19 (dated by TCRdb to the early 2020s). To prepare the library, the immunoSEQ multiplex PCR assay was applied. Entries here come from immuneACCESS through TCRdb and include only in-frame sequences with V and J called. Some clones fail to appear in such tables; in the studies checked, an unresolved V gene covers under half of the shortfall, and the cause of the remainder is unknown. The sample includes some 500,000 clones, with approximately 88% observed a single time. The top ten clonotypes cover roughly 7.4% of the sample. Material for sequencing was peripheral blood. These receptors were obtained from a woman aged 50 to 60 with COVID-19, enrolled during active disease.

The sample holds one count of this clone. The J gene is TRBJ1-1, the V gene TRBV10-1; 7 bases match TRBD1. J lost 6 bases, V lost 5 bases, and 3 bases had no gene match. Germline lookup yields CDR1 WNHNN and CDR2 SYGVQD (reference sequence). This CDR3 contains 12 residues. CDR3 sequence: CASSRGQAEAFF. The DNA of the CDR3 is TGCGCCAGCAGTAGGGGGCAAGCTGAAGCTTTCTTT.

This rearrangement joins TRBV28 to TRBJ2-7; TRBD2 aligns across 7 bases. Germline trimming cut 10 bases from V and 4 bases from J; bases unmatched to any gene: 10. The CDR3 length is 13 residues. CDR1 is MDHEN, CDR2 SYDVKM, per germline. CDR3 loop: CATCGSGLYEQYF. The CDR3 DNA sequence: TGTGCCACCTGCGGTAGCGGGTTATACGAGCAGTACTTC.

The chain joins TRBV9 to TRBJ1-2; D perhaps matches TRBD1 (6 bases). CDR1 is SGDLS, CDR2 YYNGEE, per germline. The CDR3 is 15 amino acids. The V and J ends lost 0 bases and 4 bases respectively, with 13 bases between them. The CDR3 spells CASSVEQGTPYGYTF. CDR3 DNA: TGTGCCAGCAGCGTAGAGCAGGGGACCCCCTATGGCTACACCTTC.

The rearrangement uses TRBV27 and TRBJ1-2; weak D call: TRBD1 (5 bases). The germline gives CDR1 MNHEY, CDR2 SMNVEV (reference sequence). This CDR3 contains 15 residues. V was pared by 4 bases and J by 8 bases, with 20 bases between. CDR3 protein: CASSSFEEGLGGYTF. The CDR3 nucleotides are TGTGCCAGCAGTTCTTTTGAGGAGGGGTTGGGGGGCTACACCTTC.

The chain has TRBV10-2 and TRBJ2-2; 10 positions match TRBD1. The ends lost 2 bases at V and 6 bases at J; junction bases unmatched: 12. Per the germline V gene, CDR1 is WSHSY and CDR2 is SAAADI. This CDR3 has 18 amino acids. CDR3: CASSEPGTGVLLAGELFF. CDR3 coding DNA: TGCGCCAGCAGTGAGCCCGGGACAGGGGTATTGCTGGCCGGGGAGCTGTTTTTT.

The gene calls are TRBV3-1 (or the pseudogene TRBV3-2) and TRBJ2-1, with TRBD2 identical over 12 bases. This CDR3 has 17 residues. The junction had 2 bases not matched to a gene; V was cut back by 1 base and J by 1 base. The germline gives CDR1 LGHDT, CDR2 YNNKEL (reference sequence). The CDR3 protein is CASSQGTSGGSYNEQFF. CDR3 DNA sequence: TGTGCCAGCAGCCAAGGAACTAGCGGGGGGTCCTACAATGAGCAGTTCTTC.

The rearrangement uses TRBV3-1 (or the pseudogene TRBV3-2) and TRBJ1-2; 9 bases align to TRBD1. The CDR3 consists of 15 residues. V was pared by 0 bases and J by 4 bases, with 3 bases of the junction left unmatched. Germline CDR1 LGHDT, CDR2 YNNKEL (reference sequence). CDR3 protein: CASSQDSTGGYGYTF. DNA of the CDR3: TGTGCCAGCAGCCAAGATTCGACAGGGGGCTATGGCTACACCTTC.

V is TRBV18 and J is TRBJ2-2; TRBD2 might be the D (7 bases). The CDR3 contains 18 residues. The V end lost 3 bases, the J end lost 1 base, and 18 bases lay between the germline ends. Germline V gene data show CDR1 as KGHSH and CDR2 as LQKENI. CDR3 bases: TGTGCCAGCTCACCGTGGAATCGGGGGGCCGGGAACACCGGGGAGCTGTTTTTT. Protein product: CASSPWNRGAGNTGELFF.

This chain connects TRBV9 to TRBJ1-1, with a weak D call TRBD1 (5 bases). This CDR3 contains 18 residues. Germline CDR1 reads SGDLS; CDR2 reads YYNGEE. Trimming pared 1 base from V and 3 bases from J, leaving 22 bases between. CDR3 amino acids: CASSVTSLSRGGDTEAFF. The CDR3 DNA sequence: TGTGCCAGCAGCGTAACGTCGTTGTCTCGGGGGGGAGACACTGAAGCTTTCTTT.

The chain recombines TRBV5-1 with TRBJ1-3; 9 nucleotides align to TRBD1. Germline values: CDR1 SGHRS, CDR2 YFSETQ. V lost 4 bases to trimming and J lost 4 bases; unmatched junction nucleotides: 6. The CDR3 contains 15 residues. Written as DNA, the CDR3 is TGCGCCAGCAGCGAGACAGGGGGTTCCGGAAACACCATATATTTT. Its protein is CASSETGGSGNTIYF.

Comment on this clone: As the CDR3 is not closed by the conserved phenylalanine or tryptophan, this likely results from a read error. It is unclear where the CDR3 begins or ends on the DNA, so no DNA is shown, and the CDR3 is as TCRdb lists it. This CDR3 is CASSLAGDK. The genes are TRBV5-4 and TRBJ1-5; the table names TRBD1, a call not compared with the DNA. Germline V gene sequence: CDR1 SGHNT, CDR2 YYREEE (reference sequence). The CDR3 is 9 amino acids long, termini counted.

As for this clone: Within the sample, other DNA sequences also encode this same CDR3. CDR3: CASSLGGDTEAFF. The CDR3 nucleotides read TGTGCCAGCAGTTTGGGAGGGGACACTGAAGCTTTCTTT. This sequence joins TRBV27 and TRBJ1-1, with D tentatively TRBD1 (5 bases). Germline values: CDR1 MNHEY, CDR2 SMNVEV (reference sequence). The V end was cut by 3 bases, the J end by 3 bases, with 8 bases between. This CDR3 has 13 amino acids.

This chain connects TRBV19 to TRBJ2-1; 9 nucleotides match TRBD1. CDR1 LNHDA and CDR2 SQIVND come from the germline V gene (reference sequence). This CDR3 comprises 14 residues. The trim removed 3 bases at V and 9 bases at J, leaving 6 bases unmatched. The CDR3 spells CASSMGTGPSEQFF. CDR3 coding DNA: TGTGCCAGTAGTATGGGGACAGGGCCAAGTGAGCAGTTCTTC.

V usage is TRBV11-3 and J usage is TRBJ2-1, with D perhaps TRBD1 (5 bases). There are 19 residues in the CDR3. Trimming removed 0 bases at V and 1 base at J, with 19 bases between. Germline lookup yields CDR1 SGHNT and CDR2 YENEEA. The CDR3 loop reads CASSLDPGRVIQSYNEQFF. In nucleotides, the CDR3 is TGTGCCAGCAGCTTAGATCCGGGCAGGGTAATCCAATCCTACAATGAGCAGTTCTTC.

This sequence joins TRBV12-5 and TRBJ2-7; TRBD1 aligns across 7 bases. The CDR3 sequence is 13 residues long. Germline CDR1 is LGHNT and CDR2 is FRNRAP. The J segment lost 5 bases and the V segment lost 6 bases, leaving 7 bases of the junction unmatched. The chain's CDR3 is CASGTTGTHEQYF. The DNA of the CDR3 is TGTGCTAGTGGAACGACAGGGACCCACGAGCAGTACTTC.

The chain links TRBV27 to TRBJ1-5; TRBD1 matches at 8 bases. J was trimmed by 3 bases and V by 2 bases; bases with no gene match: 3. CDR3 size: 15 residues. CDR1 and CDR2 from the germline V gene are MNHEY and SMNVEV (reference sequence). This chain's CDR3 is CASSLQTGVNQPQHF. Here the CDR3 DNA reads TGTGCCAGCAGTTTACAGACAGGGGTCAATCAGCCCCAGCATTTT.

The chain has TRBV5-8 and TRBJ1-5; no firm D call. CDR3 size: 11 residues. Deletions cut 4 bases from V and 9 bases from J, with 8 bases between. The V gene's germline CDR1 is SGHTS and CDR2 YDEGEE. CDR3 bases: TGTGCCAGCAGCCCGGAGGGGCCCCAGCATTTT. Encoded protein: CASSPEGPQHF. Full variable domain (outside the CDR3, taken from reference TRBV5-8 and TRBJ1-5): EAGVTQSPTHLIKTRGQQATLRCSPISGHTSVYWYQQALGLGLQFLLWYDEGEERNRGNFPPRFSGRQFPNYSSELNVNALELEDSALYLCASSPEGPQHFGDGTRLSIL.

The chain carries TRBV27 and TRBJ1-2, with 7 bases lining up with TRBD1. With 8 bases clipped from V and 5 bases from J, the junction kept 11 bases outside the gene matches. There are 14 residues in the CDR3. Germline V gives CDR1 MNHEY, CDR2 SMNVEV (reference sequence). CDR3 residues: CASALGQTSYGYTF. The CDR3 DNA reads as TGTGCCAGCGCTCTGGGACAGACCTCTTATGGCTACACCTTC.

J is TRBJ2-2 and V is TRBV3-1 (or the pseudogene TRBV3-2); no reliable D call. CDR3 length: 14 amino acids. Trimming cost V 3 bases and J 2 bases, with 7 bases left between them. Germline V CDR1 and CDR2: LGHDT, YNNKEL (reference sequence). The CDR3 bases are TGTGCCAGCAGCCATCTAGAAAACACCGGGGAGCTGTTTTTT. Its protein is CASSHLENTGELFF.

The V gene is TRBV4-1, the J gene TRBJ2-1, with 9 bases lining up with TRBD2. The CDR3 runs 17 residues. Looked up from germline, CDR1 is MGHRA and CDR2 is YSYEKL. V shed 1 base and J 7 bases; nucleotides not matched to a gene: 11. The CDR3 sequence: CASSQGGGASLKNEQFF. DNA for the CDR3: TGCGCCAGCAGCCAAGGCGGGGGGGCCAGCTTAAAAAATGAGCAGTTCTTC.

This clone was seen just once. J is TRBJ1-5 and V is TRBV28, with D possibly being TRBD1 (5 bases). Trimming stripped 9 bases from V and 7 bases from J, with 25 bases between. The germline V gene has CDR1 MDHEN and CDR2 SYDVKM. CDR3 length: 16 residues. The CDR3 coding sequence is TGTGCCAGTAGTAGTCTTGGGGCCCAATTAGGGCAGCCCCAGCATTTT. It encodes CASSSLGAQLGQPQHF.

V usage is TRBV10-2 and J usage is TRBJ1-2, with D tentatively TRBD1 (6 bases). This CDR3 region has 16 residues. The germline gives CDR1 WSHSY, CDR2 SAAADI. The germline V and J ends were trimmed by 2 bases and 3 bases, with 16 bases remaining between them. The chain's CDR3 is CASSEVGGGRDYGYTF. CDR3 nucleotides: TGCGCCAGCAGTGAGGTCGGCGGGGGGCGAGACTATGGCTACACCTTC.

The rearrangement links TRBV9 to TRBJ2-2; a weak D match, TRBD2 (6 bases). The V and J ends lost 2 bases and 4 bases respectively, with 9 bases between them. The CDR3 extends over 14 amino acids. In germline, CDR1 is SGDLS, CDR2 YYNGEE. This CDR3 is CASSVGGPTGELFF. In DNA, the CDR3 is TGTGCCAGCAGCGTCGGAGGGCCCACCGGGGAGCTGTTTTTT.

This clone occurred many times. The genes are TRBV5-1 and TRBJ1-1, with D possibly matching TRBD1 (6 bases). Trimming removed 0 bases at V and 1 base at J, with 10 bases between. This CDR3 has 15 residues. Germline assignment: CDR1 SGHRS and CDR2 YFSETQ. The CDR3 protein is CASSLADRRNTEAFF. CDR3 coding DNA: TGCGCCAGCAGCTTGGCCGACAGGAGGAACACTGAAGCTTTCTTT.